Presented here are 12 T cell receptor beta chains from one specimen sequenced in a study of T cell responses to AZD1222 COVID-19 vaccine. Produced via immunoSEQ multiplex PCR; TCRdb's table is partial and in-frame only. The sample carries 100,000 to 150,000 clones, about nine tenths recorded once. Sequences were derived from peripheral blood, sampled on day 0 of AZD1222 vaccination. These receptors all come from an adult in good health.

The chain recombines TRBV12-3 or TRBV12-4 with TRBJ1-4, with D uncertain. This CDR3 contains 13 residues. Trimming took 6 bases from V and 5 from J, leaving 10 bases between them. The CDR3 loop is CASSPEQNEKLFF. The CDR3 region has the DNA TGTGCCAGCAGCCCAGAGCAAAATGAAAAACTGTTTTTT.

The genes are TRBV7-3 and TRBJ2-1, with TRBD2 matching over 9 bases. The CDR3 contains 14 residues. The trim removed 6 bases at V and 3 bases at J, leaving 3 bases unmatched. Germline CDR1 SGHTA, CDR2 FQGTGA. The CDR3 region has the DNA TGTGCCAGCAGGGTAGCGGGGGTCTACAATGAGCAGTTCTTC. Translated, it gives CASRVAGVYNEQFF.

V and J are TRBV9 and TRBJ1-5; the D gene is possibly TRBD1 (6 bases). V was shortened by 0 bases and J by 3 bases, with 28 bases between the two germline ends. Germline assignment: CDR1 SGDLS and CDR2 YYNGEE. This CDR3 has 21 residues. CDR3 nucleotide sequence: TGTGCCAGCAGCGTAGCCGGGGGCGGGGTACAGGCGATACTCCTCAATCAGCCCCAGCATTTT. Amino acids: CASSVAGGGVQAILLNQPQHF.

DNA of the CDR3: TGCAGTGCTACTGAGGGGACAGAAGTGCAGTTCTTC. The encoded protein is CSATEGTEVQFF. J is TRBJ2-1 and V is TRBV20-1, with 7 bases aligning to TRBD1. With 4 bases clipped from V and 12 bases from J, the junction kept 9 bases outside the gene matches. Germline CDR1 DFQATT, CDR2 SNEGSKA (reference sequence). The CDR3 totals 12 residues.

The CDR3 here is CASSLYSGLGYTF. In DNA, the CDR3 is TGTGCCAGCAGCTTGTATTCAGGACTTGGCTACACCTTC. This chain joins TRBV5-6 and TRBJ1-2; no clear D gene. In germline, CDR1 is SGHDT, CDR2 YYEEEE. Trimming took 1 base from V and 7 from J, leaving 11 bases between them. The CDR3 is 13 amino acids. Variable domain in full (rest from reference TRBV5-6 and TRBJ1-2): DAGVTQSPTHLIKTRGQQVTLRCSPKSGHDTVSWYQQALGQGPQFIFQYYEEEERQRGNFPDRFSGHQFPNYSSELNVNALLLGDSALYLCASSLYSGLGYTFGSGTRLTVV.

V usage is TRBV6-6 and J usage is TRBJ2-7, with D perhaps matching TRBD2 (6 bases). The germline V and J ends were trimmed by 6 bases and 6 bases, with 21 bases remaining between them. CDR3 size: 15 residues. Germline loops: CDR1 MNHNY, CDR2 SVGAGI (reference sequence). The CDR3 sequence: CASSSPRLERTEQYF. The CDR3 nucleotides are TGTGCCAGCAGCTCCCCCCGACTAGAGAGAACCGAGCAGTACTTC.

The chain couples TRBV7-8 to TRBJ1-5; possibly TRBD1 for D (6 bases). The CDR3 contains 15 residues. Germline loops: CDR1 SGHVS, CDR2 FQNEAQ. Between the trimmed V and J ends, which lost 1 base and 3 bases, there was a span of 10 bases. In DNA, the CDR3 is TGTGCCAGCAGCTTAGTAGGGGGTAACAATCAGCCCCAGCATTTT. It specifies CASSLVGGNNQPQHF. The full variable domain, completed using reference TRBV7-8 and TRBJ1-5, is GAGVSQSPRYKVAKRGQDVALRCDPISGHVSLFWYQQALGQGPEFLTYFQNEAQLDKSGLPSDRFFAERPEGSVSTLKIQRTQQEDSAVYLCASSLVGGNNQPQHFGDGTRLSIL.

The V and J genes are TRBV7-8 and TRBJ2-1, with 7 bases aligning to TRBD1. This CDR3 is 17 amino acids long. Trimming removed 0 bases from V and 2 bases from J; junction bases left unmatched: 7. Germline V gene lookup returns CDR1 SGHVS and CDR2 FQNEAQ. The CDR3 DNA sequence: TGTGCCAGCAGCTTAGCCCTTCCGGGACAGACCTACAATGAGCAGTTCTTC. Translated, it gives CASSLALPGQTYNEQFF. The full variable domain, in which reference TRBV7-8 and TRBJ2-1 provide the parts outside the CDR3, is GAGVSQSPRYKVAKRGQDVALRCDPISGHVSLFWYQQALGQGPEFLTYFQNEAQLDKSGLPSDRFFAERPEGSVSTLKIQRTQQEDSAVYLCASSLALPGQTYNEQFFGPGTRLTVL.

This chain uses TRBV20-1 with TRBJ1-1; D is perhaps TRBD1 (6 bases). The CDR3 runs 11 residues. V lost 7 bases and J 5 bases, leaving 11 bases between the germline ends. Germline CDR1 DFQATT, CDR2 SNEGSKA (reference sequence). CDR3 DNA sequence: TGCAGTGTGGGGGGCGGGACTGAAGCTTTCTTT. This sequence encodes CSVGGGTEAFF.

The genes are TRBV7-6 and TRBJ2-1; possible D gene TRBD2, 5 bases. Germline loops: CDR1 SGHVS, CDR2 FNYEAQ. Trimming cost V 1 base and J 9 bases, with 19 bases left between them. The CDR3 is made up of 16 amino acids. The CDR3 spells CASSLEPREREGEQFF. In DNA form, the CDR3 reads TGTGCCAGCAGCTTAGAACCCCGGGAACGTGAGGGTGAGCAGTTCTTC.

The chain joins TRBV5-1 to TRBJ1-1; 7 bases are a match to TRBD1. The CDR3 length is 16 residues. Unmatched junction bases numbered 9, after V lost 3 bases and J lost 1 base. Germline V gene sequence: CDR1 SGHRS, CDR2 YFSETQ. The CDR3 sequence is CASSSLAAGGNTEAFF. CDR3 nucleotides: TGCGCCAGCAGCTCCCTCGCGGCAGGGGGGAACACTGAAGCTTTCTTT.

The chain carries TRBV5-1 and TRBJ1-1; D gene unclear. Germline-derived CDR1 and CDR2 are SGHRS and YFSETQ. The length of the CDR3 is 13 residues. Trimming removed 4 bases from V and 1 base from J, with 8 bases in between. The CDR3 DNA is TGCGCCAGCAGCCAGACTACGAACACTGAAGCTTTCTTT. It codes for CASSQTTNTEAFF. Filled out from reference TRBV5-1 and TRBJ1-1, the complete variable domain reads KAGVTQTPRYLIKTRGQQVTLSCSPISGHRSVSWYQQTPGQGLQFLFEYFSETQRNKGNFPGRFSGRQFSNSRSEMNVSTLELGDSALYLCASSQTTNTEAFFGQGTRLTVV.